The clone carrying this TCR beta chain was seen many times. Germline loops: CDR1 DFQATT, CDR2 SNEGSKA (reference sequence). The CDR3 consists of 17 residues. Trimming stripped 2 bases from V and 0 bases from J, with 16 bases between. The TCR library protocol attached unique molecular identifiers to the individual cDNA molecules. From the 5' RACE reads, TCRdb called clonotypes with MiXCR, one entry per CDR3 protein. The table includes 50,000 to 75,000 distinct CDR3 sequences, approximately 6.1% detected once. The data were obtained in a study of early T cells in non-severe SARS-CoV-2 infection. This sequence was found in an adult who was a healthcare worker with PCR-confirmed SARS-CoV-2 infection or an uninfected control (not recorded which). This chain uses TRBV20-1 with TRBJ1-4; tentatively, D is TRBD1 (5 bases). The sample consisted of whole blood, taken at baseline. The DNA of the CDR3 is TGCAGTGCTAGACCCGTTTGGGGGAAGGCAACTAATGAAAAACTGTTTTTT. Its protein product is CSARPVWGKATNEKLFF.